Below are 32 T cell receptor beta chains sequenced from a single sample in a study of control samples from healthy donors and cancer patients. Assay: immunoSEQ multiplex PCR; the TCRdb copy retains only in-frame clones and omits some. The sample carries 75,000 to 100,000 clones, around 80% recorded once. Sequenced material: blood. The source is a man aged 55-75 years in good health.

The rearrangement uses TRBV11-2 and TRBJ2-5, with 9 bases that match TRBD2. The CDR3 sequence is 16 residues long. Looked up from germline, CDR1 is SGHAT and CDR2 is FQNNGV. V gave up 5 bases and J gave up 5 bases; unmatched junction bases: 12. The DNA of the CDR3 is TGTGCCAGCAGCGCCGGGCGAGGGCTAGCGGGGGAGACCCAGTACTTC. Protein: CASSAGRGLAGETQYF.

The chain recombines TRBV7-9 with TRBJ2-3, with 10 bases lining up with TRBD2. The CDR3 contains 16 residues. V shed 0 bases and J 4 bases; nucleotides not matched to a gene: 4. In germline, CDR1 is SEHNR, CDR2 FQNEAQ (reference sequence). CDR3 region: CASSLASSGRADTQYF. CDR3 sequence (DNA): TGTGCCAGCAGCTTAGCTTCCAGCGGGAGGGCAGATACGCAGTATTTT. Based on the CDR3 plus reference TRBV7-9 and TRBJ2-3, the full variable domain is DTGVSQNPRHKITKRGQNVTFRCDPISEHNRLYWYRQTLGQGPEFLTYFQNEAQLEKSRLLSDRFSAERPKGSFSTLEIQRTEQGDSAMYLCASSLASSGRADTQYFGPGTRLTVL.

The gene calls are TRBV4-1 and TRBJ1-2, with 9 positions matching TRBD1. After removal of 2 bases from V and 2 bases from J, the junction contained 9 bases not matched to a gene. This CDR3 is built from 17 residues. Germline-derived CDR1 and CDR2 are MGHRA and YSYEKL. CDR3 nucleotide sequence: TGCGCCAGCAGCCAACCCCGACCGGGACAGGGAAACTATGGCTACACCTTC. Its protein is CASSQPRPGQGNYGYTF.

The rearrangement links TRBV19 to TRBJ2-1, with 13 bases identical to TRBD2. Germline V CDR1 and CDR2: LNHDA, SQIVND (reference sequence). The junction had 7 bases not matched to a gene; V was cut back by 8 bases and J by 9 bases. This CDR3 spans 14 amino acids. CDR3 bases: TGTGCCAGTCGTACTAGCGGGAGGGCGGGTGAGCAGTTCTTC. Its translation is CASRTSGRAGEQFF. Combining the CDR3 with reference TRBV19 and TRBJ2-1 gives the whole variable domain DGGITQSPKYLFRKEGQNVTLSCEQNLNHDAMYWYRQDPGQGLRLIYYSQIVNDFQKGDIAEGYSVSREKKESFPLTVTSAQKNPTAFYLCASRTSGRAGEQFFGPGTRLTVL.

The chain links TRBV7-9 to TRBJ1-1, with D hard to call. V shed 1 base and J shed 2 bases, with 8 bases lying between them. The CDR3 has 14 amino acids. Germline lookup yields CDR1 SEHNR and CDR2 FQNEAQ (reference sequence). The CDR3 DNA reads TGTGCCAGCAGCTTAGTGGCGGGAAACACTGAAGCTTTCTTT. This translates into CASSLVAGNTEAFF.

The DNA of the CDR3 is TGCGCCAGTTCGGGACAGGGCACCGGGGAGCTGTTTTTT. Translation gives CASSGQGTGELFF. The chain uses TRBV5-1 and TRBJ2-2; the match to TRBD1 covers 9 bases. V was pared by 8 bases and J by 4 bases, with 3 bases of the junction left unmatched. CDR1 is SGHRS and CDR2 is YFSETQ in the germline V gene. CDR3 length: 13 amino acids.

V usage is TRBV7-9 and J usage is TRBJ1-1; the D is unclear. Germline values: CDR1 SEHNR, CDR2 FQNEAQ (reference sequence). Deletions cut 2 bases from V and 0 bases from J, with 7 bases between. CDR3 length: 14 residues. Written as DNA, the CDR3 is TGTGCCAGCAGCTTAAACGGCCTGAACACTGAAGCTTTCTTT. Residues: CASSLNGLNTEAFF.

The rearrangement joins TRBV28 to TRBJ1-4; 9 nucleotides match TRBD1. The length of the CDR3 is 13 residues. Germline V gene data show CDR1 as MDHEN and CDR2 as SYDVKM. The ends lost 10 bases at V and 7 bases at J; junction bases unmatched: 7. CDR3 coding DNA: TGTGCCATCAAGACAGGGGGTAGTGAAAAACTGTTTTTT. The encoded protein is CAIKTGGSEKLFF.

This rearrangement joins TRBV28 to TRBJ1-5; the D is unclear. The germline V gene encodes CDR1 MDHEN and CDR2 SYDVKM. Trimming took 7 bases from V and 2 from J, leaving 6 bases between them. This CDR3 is built from 12 residues. In nucleotides, the CDR3 is TGTGCCAGCACCCAAGGCAATCAGCCCCAGCATTTT. Translated, it gives CASTQGNQPQHF.

The chain has TRBV6-5 and TRBJ1-2; no reliable D call. The CDR3 is 13 amino acids. Germline V gene lookup returns CDR1 MNHEY and CDR2 SVGAGI. The CDR3, as DNA: TGTGTCAGTCTCAGTCCAGCTAACTATGGCTACACCTTC. Protein: CVSLSPANYGYTF.

The V and J genes are TRBV5-4 and TRBJ2-7; 7 bases fit TRBD1. CDR1 and CDR2 from the germline V gene are SGHNT and YYREEE (reference sequence). The CDR3 is 14 residues long. The junction had 7 bases not matched to a gene; V was cut back by 1 base and J by 6 bases. The CDR3 nucleotides read TGTGCCAGCAGCTTGTTCGGACGGGACAGCGAGCAGTACTTC. Residues: CASSLFGRDSEQYF. Combining the CDR3 with reference TRBV5-4 and TRBJ2-7 gives the whole variable domain ETGVTQSPTHLIKTRGQQVTLRCSSQSGHNTVSWYQQALGQGPQFIFQYYREEENGRGNFPPRFSGLQFPNYSSELNVNALELDDSALYLCASSLFGRDSEQYFGPGTRLTVT.

V usage is TRBV4-2 and J usage is TRBJ2-7; TRBD1 matches at 8 bases. The germline gives CDR1 LGHNA, CDR2 YNFKEQ. Losses at the gene ends were 4 bases for V and 6 bases for J; bases not matched to a gene: 11. This CDR3 is 15 amino acids long. The CDR3 bases are TGTGCCAGCAGCCCGGATCACAGGGGGATTCGCGAGCAGTACTTC. Its protein product is CASSPDHRGIREQYF.

This chain uses TRBV9 with TRBJ2-3; D is unresolved. Between the trimmed V and J ends, which lost 0 bases and 6 bases, there was a span of 8 bases. Per germline, CDR1 SGDLS and CDR2 YYNGEE. This CDR3 spans 13 amino acids. CDR3 in amino acids: CASSVALGDTQYF. The CDR3 DNA is TGTGCCAGCAGCGTAGCTCTAGGGGATACGCAGTATTTT.

In regard to this clone: Other DNA sequences within the sample encode an identical CDR3. The rearrangement joins TRBV12-3 or TRBV12-4 to TRBJ1-1; the D is unclear. The CDR3 covers 13 residues. V was pared by 3 bases and J by 1 base, with 6 bases between. The CDR3: CASSLGGNTEAFF. For the CDR3, the DNA is TGTGCCAGCAGTTTGGGTGGGAACACTGAAGCTTTCTTT.

The chain employs TRBV2 and TRBJ2-5; the D is unclear. Trimming took off 1 base at V and 5 bases at J, with 5 bases between the two ends. The CDR3 consists of 12 residues. CDR1 is SNHLY and CDR2 is FYNNEI in the germline V gene. CDR3 in amino acids: CASSEDRETQYF. CDR3 DNA sequence: TGTGCCAGCAGTGAAGATCGGGAGACCCAGTACTTC. Full variable domain (missing parts from reference TRBV2 and TRBJ2-5): EPEVTQTPSHQVTQMGQEVILRCVPISNHLYFYWYRQILGQKVEFLVSFYNNEISEKSEIFDDQFSVERPDGSNFTLKIRSTKLEDSAMYFCASSEDRETQYFGPGTRLLVL.

The chain's CDR3 is CASSVFPGPMETQYF. DNA for the CDR3: TGTGCCAGCAGCGTATTCCCCGGGCCGATGGAGACCCAGTACTTC. The chain employs TRBV9 and TRBJ2-5; D unresolved. Germline V gene data show CDR1 as SGDLS and CDR2 as YYNGEE. V lost 1 base and J 5 bases, leaving 15 bases between the germline ends. This CDR3 spans 15 amino acids.

J is TRBJ2-1 and V is TRBV4-2; TRBD2 might be the D (6 bases). V lost 1 base to trimming and J lost 4 bases, with 11 bases between them. The length of the CDR3 is 15 residues. Germline V CDR1 and CDR2: LGHNA, YNFKEQ. The CDR3 DNA reads TGTGCCAGCAGCCAAGCAGCGGGCCCATACAATGAGCAGTTCTTC. Its translation: CASSQAAGPYNEQFF.

CDR3 in amino acids: CASSQSLGYTF. As DNA, the CDR3 is TGTGCCAGCAGCCAAAGCCTGGGCTACACCTTC. V usage is TRBV5-6 and J usage is TRBJ1-2; D uncertain. Deletions cut 4 bases from V and 8 bases from J, with 9 bases between. Per the germline V gene, CDR1 is SGHDT and CDR2 is YYEEEE. The CDR3 is 11 amino acids. Variable domain in full (rest from reference TRBV5-6 and TRBJ1-2): DAGVTQSPTHLIKTRGQQVTLRCSPKSGHDTVSWYQQALGQGPQFIFQYYEEEERQRGNFPDRFSGHQFPNYSSELNVNALLLGDSALYLCASSQSLGYTFGSGTRLTVV.

The rearrangement links TRBV30 to TRBJ1-5, with a tentative D call TRBD1 (5 bases). Germline values: CDR1 GTSNPN, CDR2 SVGIG (reference sequence). Trimming stripped 5 bases from V and 2 bases from J, with 22 bases between. This CDR3 has 17 amino acids. The CDR3 coding sequence is TGTGCCTGGGACCGCGGGACTTCCCCGGGCGGCAATCAGCCCCAGCATTTT. This gives the protein CAWDRGTSPGGNQPQHF. Combining the CDR3 with reference TRBV30 and TRBJ1-5 gives the whole variable domain SQTIHQWPATLVQPVGSPLSLECTVEGTSNPNLYWYRQAAGRGLQLLFYSVGIGQISSEVPQNLSASRPQDRQFILSSKKLLLSDSGFYLCAWDRGTSPGGNQPQHFGDGTRLSIL.

The chain carries TRBV30 and TRBJ1-3; D not certain. The CDR3 is made up of 12 amino acids. In germline, CDR1 is GTSNPN, CDR2 SVGIG (reference sequence). V lost 5 bases, J lost 4 bases, and 9 bases lay in between. The CDR3 DNA is TGTGCCTGGTCCATTCGGGGAAACACCATATATTTT. This gives the protein CAWSIRGNTIYF.

This rearrangement joins TRBV7-3 to TRBJ2-7; D might be TRBD1 or TRBD2, each matching 5 bases. V lost 2 bases and J 6 bases, leaving 11 bases between the germline ends. The CDR3 is 13 residues long. Germline V CDR1 and CDR2: SGHTA, FQGTGA. In nucleotides, the CDR3 is TGTGCCAGCAGCTTAGTCAGGGACGCCGAGCAGTACTTC. Protein sequence: CASSLVRDAEQYF.

The chain links TRBV3-1 (or the pseudogene TRBV3-2) to TRBJ2-7; 12 nucleotides match TRBD2. Germline V gene data show CDR1 as LGHDT and CDR2 as YNNKEL (reference sequence). The CDR3 has 20 amino acids. Germline trimming cut 4 bases from V and 7 bases from J; bases unmatched to any gene: 23. CDR3 in amino acids: CASSPRPLRTSGKSTLEQYF. The DNA for the CDR3 is TGTGCCAGCAGCCCTCGGCCGCTTAGGACTAGCGGGAAAAGTACGTTGGAGCAGTACTTC.

This chain joins TRBV6-5 and TRBJ2-1; maybe TRBD2 (5 bases). CDR1 MNHEY and CDR2 SVGAGI come from the germline V gene. The CDR3 is 12 residues long. V was trimmed by 7 bases and J by 3 bases, leaving 7 bases between them. This CDR3 reads CASKDFYNEQFF. DNA for the CDR3: TGTGCCAGCAAGGACTTCTACAATGAGCAGTTCTTC.

The chain employs TRBV11-2 and TRBJ1-1; no definite D call. This CDR3 has 12 residues. V was pared by 5 bases and J by 12 bases, with 16 bases between. Germline V gene lookup returns CDR1 SGHAT and CDR2 FQNNGV. The CDR3 bases are TGTGCCAGCAGCAGGCTACGCGCGGCAACTTTCTTT. The encoded protein is CASSRLRAATFF.

This chain uses TRBV10-2 with TRBJ1-5, with 7 bases aligning to TRBD1. The length of the CDR3 is 13 residues. The V gene's germline CDR1 is WSHSY and CDR2 SAAADI. The J segment lost 8 bases and the V segment lost 6 bases, leaving 7 bases of the junction unmatched. Here the CDR3 reads CASRDRPGEPQHF. Here the CDR3 DNA reads TGCGCCAGCAGGGACAGGCCGGGGGAGCCCCAGCATTTT.

There are a few counts of this clone. J is TRBJ1-2 and V is TRBV13; possible D gene TRBD1, 6 bases. The V end was cut by 8 bases, the J end by 4 bases, with 23 bases between. The CDR3 is 16 amino acids. In germline, CDR1 is PRHDT, CDR2 FYEKMQ (reference sequence). The CDR3 sequence: CASAQQRGAGFYGYTF. Written as DNA, the CDR3 is TGTGCCAGCGCTCAACAGCGGGGGGCGGGATTCTATGGCTACACCTTC. Full variable domain (remainder filled in from reference TRBV13 and TRBJ1-2): AAGVIQSPRHLIKEKRETATLKCYPIPRHDTVYWYQQGPGQDPQFLISFYEKMQSDKGSIPDRFSAQQFSDYHSELNMSSLELGDSALYFCASAQQRGAGFYGYTFGSGTRLTVV.

This rearrangement joins TRBV4-1 to TRBJ2-7; 7 bases are a match to TRBD1. Germline assignment: CDR1 MGHRA and CDR2 YSYEKL. Unmatched junction bases numbered 8, after V lost 4 bases and J lost 2 bases. This CDR3 spans 15 amino acids. The CDR3 sequence is CASSLDEQGTYEQYF. The CDR3 DNA is TGCGCCAGCAGCCTTGACGAACAGGGGACCTACGAGCAGTACTTC.

The rearrangement joins TRBV5-4 to TRBJ2-2; D may be TRBD2 (6 bases). The V gene lost 1 base and the J gene lost 0 bases, with 10 bases spanning the gap. The CDR3 totals 16 residues. Looked up from germline, CDR1 is SGHNT and CDR2 is YYREEE (reference sequence). The CDR3, as DNA: TGTGCCAGCAGCTTGACGCGGGGAGCGAACACCGGGGAGCTGTTTTTT. It codes for CASSLTRGANTGELFF.

This clone showed up just a few times. The chain carries TRBV6-5 and TRBJ1-5, with D maybe TRBD1 (6 bases). Germline CDR1 is MNHEY and CDR2 is SVGAGI. The V end was cut by 7 bases, the J end by 2 bases, with 15 bases between. The CDR3 runs 15 residues. The CDR3 DNA is TGTGCCAGCAAATCGGGGGCTTGGGGCAATCAGCCCCAGCATTTT. Its translation: CASKSGAWGNQPQHF.

The genes are TRBV30 and TRBJ1-1; D not certain. Deletions cut 3 bases from V and 11 bases from J, with 16 bases between. CDR3 size: 12 residues. The germline gives CDR1 GTSNPN, CDR2 SVGIG (reference sequence). The DNA for the CDR3 is TGTGCCTGGAGAAGGGCGGAGGCCGCGGCTTTCTTT. It is translated as CAWRRAEAAAFF.

J is TRBJ2-5 and V is TRBV5-3; the match to TRBD1 covers 12 bases. TRBV5-3 is labeled an ORF, and its function is uncertain. V lost 4 bases and J lost 5; bases outside the gene matches: 9. The CDR3 length is 16 residues. The CDR3 region has the DNA TGTGCCAGAAGCCTTAAACGGGACAGGGGGCGGGAGACCCAGTACTTC. It yields the protein CARSLKRDRGRETQYF.

This clone ranks as medium-sized (0.01 to 0.1%). The chain recombines TRBV29-1 with TRBJ1-2; D is possibly TRBD1 (6 bases). V lost 6 bases, J lost 4 bases, and 21 bases lay in between. CDR3 length equals 15 residues. Germline V lookup: CDR1 SQVTM, CDR2 ANQGSEA. CDR3 amino acids: CSVAYEDSIVYGYTF. The CDR3 nucleotides read TGCAGCGTGGCTTACGAGGACAGCATAGTCTATGGCTACACCTTC.